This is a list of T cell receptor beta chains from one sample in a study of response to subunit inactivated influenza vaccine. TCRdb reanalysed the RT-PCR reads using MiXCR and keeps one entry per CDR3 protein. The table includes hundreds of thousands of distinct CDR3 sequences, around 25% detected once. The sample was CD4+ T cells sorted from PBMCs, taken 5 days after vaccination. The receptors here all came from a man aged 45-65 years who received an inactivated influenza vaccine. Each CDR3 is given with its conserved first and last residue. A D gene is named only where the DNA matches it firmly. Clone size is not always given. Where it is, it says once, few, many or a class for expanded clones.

CDR3 protein: CASRATGGSEAFF; CDR3 DNA: TGTGCCAGCAGAGCGACAGGGGGATCTGAAGCTTTCTTT; clone size: NA; J gene: TRBJ1-1; CDR3 length: 13; V gene: TRBV6-1; D gene: TRBD1
CDR3 protein: CASETPSGGVNEQFF; CDR3 DNA: TGTGCCAGCGAGACCCCTAGCGGGGGGGTGAATGAGCAGTTCTTC; clone size: NA; J gene: TRBJ2-1; CDR3 length: 15; V gene: TRBV28; D gene: TRBD2
CDR3 protein: CASSPPGRITEAFF; CDR3 DNA: TGTGCCAGCTCACCACCAGGTCGGATCACTGAAGCTTTCTTT; clone size: few; J gene: TRBJ1-1; CDR3 length: 14; V gene: TRBV18; D gene: NA
CDR3 protein: CSARDSGRMNTGELFF; CDR3 DNA: TGCAGTGCTAGAGATAGCGGGAGGATGAACACCGGGGAGCTGTTTTTT; clone size: NA; J gene: TRBJ2-2; CDR3 length: 16; V gene: TRBV20-1; D gene: TRBD2
CDR3 protein: CASSHPGLAADTQYF; CDR3 DNA: TGTGCCAGCAGCCATCCGGGACTAGCCGCAGATACGCAGTATTTT; clone size: few; J gene: TRBJ2-3; CDR3 length: 15; V gene: TRBV11-2; D gene: TRBD2
CDR3 protein: CASSHYRGITYEQYF; CDR3 DNA: TGTGCCAGCAGCCACTACCGGGGGATCACCTACGAGCAGTACTTC; clone size: NA; J gene: TRBJ2-7; CDR3 length: 15; V gene: TRBV27; D gene: NA
CDR3 protein: CASSLQVTYEQYF; CDR3 DNA: TGTGCCAGCAGCCTCCAGGTCACGTACGAGCAGTACTTC; clone size: NA; J gene: TRBJ2-7; CDR3 length: 13; V gene: TRBV7-2; D gene: NA
CDR3 protein: CSVEGQGGTEAFF; CDR3 DNA: TGCAGCGTTGAAGGGCAGGGAGGAACTGAAGCTTTCTTT; clone size: few; J gene: TRBJ1-1; CDR3 length: 13; V gene: TRBV29-1; D gene: NA
CDR3 protein: CSARVPGPLGEQYF; CDR3 DNA: TGCAGTGCTAGAGTTCCGGGGCCATTGGGGGAGCAGTACTTC; clone size: NA; J gene: TRBJ2-7; CDR3 length: 14; V gene: TRBV20-1; D gene: NA
CDR3 protein: CASSIRGAETEAFF; CDR3 DNA: TGTGCCAGTAGTATCCGGGGGGCTGAGACTGAAGCTTTCTTT; clone size: few; J gene: TRBJ1-1; CDR3 length: 14; V gene: TRBV19; D gene: NA
CDR3 protein: CASSQDQVKGRGQPQHF; CDR3 DNA: TGTGCCAGCAGCCAAGATCAGGTGAAGGGGCGGGGGCAGCCCCAGCATTTT; clone size: few; J gene: TRBJ1-5; CDR3 length: 17; V gene: TRBV4-2; D gene: NA
CDR3 protein: CASRKGGGVASAYEQYF; CDR3 DNA: TGTGCCAGCAGGAAGGGGGGAGGGGTAGCCTCAGCCTACGAGCAGTACTTC; clone size: NA; J gene: TRBJ2-7; CDR3 length: 17; V gene: TRBV6-1; D gene: NA
CDR3 protein: CASSLGAAGGSKTQYF; CDR3 DNA: TGTGCCAGCAGCTTAGGGGCAGCGGGAGGCTCTAAGACCCAGTACTTC; clone size: NA; J gene: TRBJ2-5; CDR3 length: 16; V gene: TRBV7-2; D gene: TRBD2
CDR3 protein: CSARPPRTARGTGELFF; CDR3 DNA: TGCAGTGCTAGACCCCCCCGCACAGCCCGGGGCACCGGGGAGCTGTTTTTT; clone size: few; J gene: TRBJ2-2; CDR3 length: 17; V gene: TRBV20-1; D gene: NA
CDR3 protein: CAITRDRGSYGYTF; CDR3 DNA: TGTGCCATCACTCGGGACAGGGGAAGCTATGGCTACACCTTC; clone size: few; J gene: TRBJ1-2; CDR3 length: 14; V gene: TRBV10-3; D gene: TRBD1
CDR3 protein: CASSLGLAGGTNTGELFF; CDR3 DNA: TGTGCCAGCAGCTTGGGACTAGCGGGAGGAACGAACACCGGGGAGCTGTTTTTT; clone size: NA; J gene: TRBJ2-2; CDR3 length: 18; V gene: TRBV5-6; D gene: TRBD2
CDR3 protein: CASSFGPIPYEQYF; CDR3 DNA: TGTGCCAGCAGCTTCGGACCGATCCCCTACGAGCAGTACTTC; clone size: NA; J gene: TRBJ2-7; CDR3 length: 14; V gene: TRBV7-9; D gene: NA
CDR3 protein: CSARDSAGAGNTIYF; CDR3 DNA: TGCAGTGCTAGAGATTCGGCAGGGGCTGGAAACACCATATATTTT; clone size: NA; J gene: TRBJ1-3; CDR3 length: 15; V gene: TRBV20-1; D gene: NA
CDR3 protein: CATSITGPLPGELFF; CDR3 DNA: TGTGCCACCAGCATTACGGGGCCGCTTCCCGGGGAGCTGTTTTTT; clone size: few; J gene: TRBJ2-2; CDR3 length: 15; V gene: TRBV24-1; D gene: NA
CDR3 protein: CASSSLGTGIFEQYF; CDR3 DNA: TGTGCCAGCAGTTCCCTCGGGACAGGGATTTTCGAGCAGTACTTC; clone size: NA; J gene: TRBJ2-7; CDR3 length: 15; V gene: TRBV6-2/TRBV6-3; D gene: TRBD1
CDR3 protein: CASSVRHVYNEQFF; CDR3 DNA: TGCGCCAGCAGCGTTCGACACGTCTACAATGAGCAGTTCTTC; clone size: NA; J gene: TRBJ2-1; CDR3 length: 14; V gene: TRBV5-1; D gene: NA
CDR3 protein: CSAGLAAGELFF; CDR3 DNA: TGCAGCGCAGGACTAGCGGCCGGGGAGCTGTTTTTT; clone size: NA; J gene: TRBJ2-2; CDR3 length: 12; V gene: TRBV29-1; D gene: TRBD2
CDR3 protein: CASSLGGAWAKNIQYF; CDR3 DNA: TGTGCCAGCAGTTTGGGGGGAGCTTGGGCCAAAAACATTCAGTACTTC; clone size: many; J gene: TRBJ2-4; CDR3 length: 16; V gene: TRBV12-3/TRBV12-4; D gene: NA
CDR3 protein: CASSHPGRASSYNEQFF; CDR3 DNA: TGTGCCAGCAGCCACCCCGGCAGGGCGAGCTCCTACAATGAGCAGTTCTTC; clone size: few; J gene: TRBJ2-1; CDR3 length: 17; V gene: TRBV16; D gene: NA
CDR3 protein: CASSLVTNYGYTF; CDR3 DNA: TGTGCCAGCAGCTTGGTGACAAACTATGGCTACACCTTC; clone size: few; J gene: TRBJ1-2; CDR3 length: 13; V gene: TRBV5-5; D gene: NA
CDR3 protein: CASSQEGRTVAAFF; CDR3 DNA: TGTGCCAGCAGCCAAGAGGGGCGAACTGTCGCGGCTTTCTTT; clone size: NA; J gene: TRBJ1-1; CDR3 length: 14; V gene: TRBV4-2; D gene: NA
CDR3 protein: CASSQDLGRHSYEQYF; CDR3 DNA: TGCGCCAGCAGCCAAGATCTGGGCCGCCACTCCTACGAGCAGTACTTC; clone size: few; J gene: TRBJ2-7; CDR3 length: 16; V gene: TRBV4-3; D gene: NA
CDR3 protein: CASKWRQGAYEQYF; CDR3 DNA: TGTGCCAGCAAGTGGCGACAGGGAGCGTACGAGCAGTACTTC; clone size: NA; J gene: TRBJ2-7; CDR3 length: 14; V gene: TRBV6-1; D gene: TRBD1
CDR3 protein: CASSFAGTGTGYEQYF; CDR3 DNA: TGTGCCAGCAGCTTTGCCGGGACGGGGACAGGCTACGAGCAGTACTTC; clone size: few; J gene: TRBJ2-7; CDR3 length: 16; V gene: TRBV7-2; D gene: TRBD1
CDR3 protein: CASGVGTDQPQHF; CDR3 DNA: TGTGCCAGCGGCGTAGGGACAGATCAGCCCCAGCATTTT; clone size: NA; J gene: TRBJ1-5; CDR3 length: 13; V gene: TRBV9; D gene: TRBD1
CDR3 protein: CASSLVGGPYNEQFF; CDR3 DNA: TGCGCCAGCAGCTTGGTCGGGGGCCCCTACAATGAGCAGTTCTTC; clone size: many; J gene: TRBJ2-1; CDR3 length: 15; V gene: TRBV5-1; D gene: NA